The 7 T cell receptor beta chains below were found in one sample sequenced in a study of CD8 T cells in ankylosing spondylitis. Findings and limits, study-wide: Among TCR beta sequences, a motif of roughly 8 highly homologous variants appeared characteristic of ankylosing spondylitis blood.

TCRdb used MiXCR to reprocess the 5' RACE reads, holding one entry per CDR3 protein. The data show about 420,000 distinct CDR3 sequences, around 24% seen once. These TCRs are of unknown antigen specificity. Sequences were obtained from blood, either unsorted or a sorted T cell fraction (not recorded which). The source is a male donor with ankylosing spondylitis.

A word on this clonotype: The germline gene is not matched at one end of the junction; a read error may be the cause. V and J are TRBV7-7 and TRBJ2-2; 13 bases match TRBD2. Germline CDR1 SSHAT, CDR2 FNYEAQ (reference sequence). This CDR3 comprises 16 residues. The CDR3 region has the DNA TGTGCTAGCAGCTTAGGACTAGCGGGAGACACCGGGGAGCTGTTTTTT. Its translation is CASSLGLAGDTGELFF.

This clonotype has a handful of counts. Its ends do not fully match the called genes, so a read error is possible. The chain employs TRBV25-1 and TRBJ1-3; no reliable D call. The germline CDR1 and CDR2 sequences are MGHDK and SYGVNS. The CDR3 consists of 15 residues. CDR3 amino acids: CASSARVHSRNTIYF. DNA for the CDR3: TGTGCCAGCAGTGCCAGAGTACACTCTAGAAACACCATATATTTT.

The chain is built from TRBV20-1 and TRBJ2-3; 10 bases line up with TRBD2. The CDR3 runs to 14 residues. CDR1 and CDR2 from the germline V gene are DFQATT and SNEGSKA (reference sequence). V lost 5 bases to trimming and J lost 6 bases; unmatched junction nucleotides: 8. The CDR3 DNA reads TGCAGTGCTTACCTTAGCGGGAGGTTCGATACGCAGTATTTT. This codes for CSAYLSGRFDTQYF.

The chain has TRBV5-4 and TRBJ2-1; 10 positions match TRBD2. V dropped 5 bases and J dropped 11; count of bases not matched to a gene: 7. This CDR3 has 13 residues. Germline CDR1 and CDR2: SGHNT and YYREEE (reference sequence). CDR3 DNA: TGTGCCAGCAGACCTAGCGGGAGAAATAAGCAGTTCTTC. Translation: CASRPSGRNKQFF.

This sequence joins TRBV20-1 and TRBJ2-1; no definite D call. The ends were cut back, 3 bases at V and 4 bases at J, with 7 bases in the middle. This CDR3 has 12 amino acids. Germline CDR1 is DFQATT and CDR2 is SNEGSKA (reference sequence). CDR3: CSASILYNEQFF. DNA for the CDR3: TGCAGTGCTAGTATACTGTACAATGAGCAGTTCTTC.

The V call is TRBV7-9, the J call TRBJ2-3, with 7 bases aligning to TRBD2. Germline values: CDR1 SEHNR, CDR2 FQNEAQ (reference sequence). V lost 8 bases to trimming and J lost 4 bases; unmatched junction nucleotides: 9. The CDR3 sequence is 14 residues long. The chain's CDR3 is CASPNLGGADTQYF. CDR3 in DNA: TGTGCCAGCCCTAACCTGGGGGGGGCAGATACGCAGTATTTT.

This clonotype was found a few times. J is TRBJ1-5 and V is TRBV29-1; 9 nucleotides agree with TRBD1. Germline CDR1 and CDR2: SQVTM and ANQGSEA. J lost 8 bases, V lost 4 bases, and 6 bases had no gene match. The CDR3 consists of 13 residues. The CDR3 here is CSVGDREGKPQHF. The CDR3 DNA follows: TGCAGCGTTGGGGACAGGGAAGGTAAGCCCCAGCATTTT. Full variable domain (rest looked up from reference TRBV29-1 and TRBJ1-5): SAVISQKPSRDICQRGTSLTIQCQVDSQVTMMFWYRQQPGQSLTLIATANQGSEATYESGFVIDKFPISRPNLTFSTLTVSNMSPEDSSIYLCSVGDREGKPQHFGDGTRLSIL.